The 21 T cell receptor beta chains in this list originate from one sample, sequenced in a study of tumor and adjacent non-tumor tissue in lung cancer. No cell sorting was done before RNA was extracted from the tissue. The library came from three nested PCR rounds adapted from ARM-PCR protocols. TCRdb re-called the multiplex PCR reads through MiXCR, storing one row per CDR3 protein. The sample shows about 78,000 distinct CDR3 sequences, 75% to 90% of them seen only once. The material sequenced was lung tumor tissue. The receptors here all came from a woman between 45 and 60 years old with non-small cell lung cancer.

Regarding this clonotype: This may stem from a read error, because a much larger clone lies one nucleotide away. Since no conserved phenylalanine or tryptophan closes the CDR3, a read error is the likely cause. This chain uses TRBV28 with TRBJ2-3, with TRBD1 matching over 7 bases. Germline CDR1 MDHEN, CDR2 SYDVKM. This CDR3 has 14 amino acids. The V and J ends lost 6 bases and 8 bases, in that order; junction bases with no gene match: 11. Here the CDR3 DNA reads TGTGCCAGCAGACAACGACAGGGAAGGGGTACGCAGTATTTG. Translating it yields CASRQRQGRGTQYL.

On this clonotype: An end of the junction does not agree with germline; a read error may underlie this. The V gene is TRBV20-1, the J gene TRBJ2-7; D possibly uses TRBD1 or TRBD2 (5 bases each). Looked up from germline, CDR1 is DFQATT and CDR2 is SNEGSKA (reference sequence). This CDR3 has 15 amino acids. CDR3: CSARGLRDPFPEQYF. CDR3 DNA sequence: TGCAGTGCTAGAGGTCTCCGGGACCCCTTCCCCGAGCAATACTTC.

This clonotype was detected once. Mismatch with germline at one junction end may stem from a read error. The chain carries TRBV6-5 and TRBJ2-5; D gene ambiguous. The CDR3 has 12 amino acids. Per germline, CDR1 MNHEY and CDR2 SVGAGI. For the CDR3, the DNA is TGTGCCAGCTGTCGCACCTCAGAGACCCAATATTTC. Translated: CASCRTSETQYF.

The chain is built from TRBV2 and TRBJ1-6, with D possibly being TRBD1 (6 bases). The V end was cut by 7 bases, the J end by 6 bases, with 13 bases between. CDR1 is SNHLY and CDR2 is FYNNEI in the germline V gene. The CDR3 spans 14 residues. CDR3 sequence reads: CASTGGTINSPLHF. In nucleotides, the CDR3 is TGTGCCAGCACGGGAGGGACAATTAATTCACCCCTCCACTTT.

In the case of this clonotype: The CDR3 ends on some other residue instead of the conserved phenylalanine or tryptophan, so this is likely a read error. It is unclear where the CDR3 begins or ends on the DNA, so no DNA is shown, and the CDR3 is as TCRdb lists it. V is TRBV11-2 and J is TRBJ2-1; TRBD2, the table's D call, was not compared with the DNA. Both ends counted, the CDR3 spans 16 residues. CDR1 and CDR2 from the germline V gene are SGHAT and FQNNGV. The CDR3 loop is CASSGLLAGGGNEPFY.

In this sample, this clonotype turned up once. This CDR3 fails to terminate in the conserved phenylalanine or tryptophan, so it likely reflects a read error. This sequence joins TRBV20-1 and TRBJ1-1; D is unresolved. Germline V gives CDR1 DFQATT, CDR2 SNEGSKA (reference sequence). V lost 4 bases and J lost 3, with 12 bases in between. This CDR3 has 13 residues. The CDR3 region is CSAIDGRDTEAFS. The DNA of the CDR3 is TGCAGTGCTATAGATGGTAGAGACACTGAAGCTTTCTCT.

This clonotype was detected only a few times. At one of its ends the junction is not consistent with the germline gene, which may arise from a read error. The chain combines TRBV4-3 with TRBJ1-5; D ambiguous. The germline gives CDR1 LGHNA, CDR2 YSLEER. The CDR3 extends over 18 amino acids. The CDR3 loop is CASNQEVGAGGSNQPQHF. DNA of the CDR3: TGCGCCAGCAACCAAGAGGTAGGCGCAGGAGGGAGCAATCAGCCCCAGCATTTT.

This clonotype is labeled as medium-sized. This chain links TRBV20-1 with TRBJ2-5; unclear D gene. The germline V gene has CDR1 DFQATT and CDR2 SNEGSKA (reference sequence). The germline V and J ends were trimmed by 3 bases and 3 bases, with 8 bases remaining between them. There are 12 residues in the CDR3. DNA of the CDR3: TGCAGTGCTAGCTGGCTAAAAGAGACCCAGTACTTC. Translation: CSASWLKETQYF.

Remarks on this clonotype: At one end, the junction sequence differs from germline, possibly due to a read error. The chain recombines TRBV5-1 with TRBJ2-5; 9 bases line up with TRBD2. Looked up from germline, CDR1 is SGHRS and CDR2 is YFSETQ. The CDR3 contains 15 residues. CDR3 in DNA: TGCCCCAGCAGCCCACCCGTAGCGGGAGAGGAGACCCAGTACTTC. It encodes CPSSPPVAGEETQYF.

With regard to this clonotype: In this CDR3 the conserved last residue, phenylalanine or tryptophan, is missing, so a read error is likely. No DNA is shown, since the ends of the CDR3 on it are uncertain; the CDR3 is the one TCRdb lists. The rearrangement joins TRBV5-6 to TRBJ2-7; the DNA was not compared with TRBD2, the D call given in the table. The CDR3 is 15 residues long, counting both termini. Germline V gene lookup returns CDR1 SGHDT and CDR2 YYEEEE. The CDR3 here is CASSLKREIVYEQYI.

About this clonotype: The final CDR3 position lacks the conserved phenylalanine or tryptophan, pointing to a likely read error. CDR3 sequence reads: CASSYSGGPSYYGYTI. CDR3 nucleotides: TGTGCCAGCAGTTACTCGGGGGGCCCCAGCTACTATGGCTACACCATT. The chain combines TRBV6-5 with TRBJ1-2; the D gene is possibly TRBD1 (6 bases). The CDR3 contains 16 residues. Germline CDR1 MNHEY, CDR2 SVGAGI. V lost 0 bases and J lost 3, with 14 bases in between.

To note about this clonotype: This may stem from a read error, because a much larger clone lies one nucleotide away. The V gene is TRBV7-2, the J gene TRBJ1-1; D remains unclear. Germline V lookup: CDR1 SGHTA, CDR2 FQGNSA. Between the trimmed V and J ends, which lost 2 bases and 4 bases, there was a span of 11 bases. The CDR3 consists of 14 residues. The chain's CDR3 is CASSLITSSTEAFF. The CDR3 coding sequence is TGTGCCAGCAGCTTAATAACATCGAGCACTGAAGCTTTCTTT.

The gene calls are TRBV28 and TRBJ1-1; perhaps TRBD1 as D (5 bases). This CDR3 contains 13 residues. From germline, CDR1 is MDHEN and CDR2 SYDVKM. Trimming left V 8 bases short and J 8 bases short, with 18 bases between. Written as DNA, the CDR3 is TGTGCCAGCCAGAGCAGCGGGGCGGGGGAAGCTTTCTTT. This gives the protein CASQSSGAGEAFF.

With regard to this clonotype: Because the CDR3 is missing its conserved closing phenylalanine or tryptophan, this is likely a read error. The DNA is left out, because the CDR3 cannot be placed on it with certainty; the CDR3 is given as TCRdb lists it. The chain joins TRBV4-2 to TRBJ1-2. Germline V gene lookup returns CDR1 LGHNA and CDR2 YNFKEQ. The CDR3 has 13 amino acids, counting both end residues. The CDR3 is CASSQEGIGGYII.

A word on this clonotype: The CDR3 ends on some other residue instead of the conserved phenylalanine or tryptophan, so this is likely a read error. The chain recombines TRBV4-2 with TRBJ2-7; 10 nucleotides align to TRBD2. Germline V gene sequence: CDR1 LGHNA, CDR2 YNFKEQ. The CDR3 is 15 residues long. CDR3 residues: CASSQVLAGVYEQYL. CDR3 in DNA: TGTGCCAGTAGCCAAGTCCTAGCGGGAGTGTACGAGCAGTACTTA.

The V gene is TRBV5-1, the J gene TRBJ2-7; D not certain. The CDR3 is 12 amino acids. V was clipped by 10 bases and J by 3 bases, with 14 bases between them. CDR1 and CDR2 from the germline V gene are SGHRS and YFSETQ. Here the CDR3 DNA reads TGCGCCTCAACAAGTTACGGCTACGAGCAGTACTTC. Amino acid sequence: CASTSYGYEQYF.

A note on this clonotype: The junction differs from germline at one of its ends, possibly a read error. The chain carries TRBV20-1 and TRBJ2-1; 9 bases map to TRBD2. The CDR3 consists of 14 residues. Germline CDR1 reads DFQATT; CDR2 reads SNEGSKA (reference sequence). CDR3 sequence (DNA): TGCAGTGCTGATAAGACTAGCGGTAGTGGTGAGCAATTCTTC. Translating it yields CSADKTSGSGEQFF.

As concerns this clonotype: One end of the junction is discordant with germline, which a read error may explain. The chain recombines TRBV20-1 with TRBJ2-7; no reliable D call. The length of the CDR3 is 12 residues. Germline CDR1 and CDR2: DFQATT and SNEGSKA (reference sequence). The CDR3 DNA reads TGCAGTGCTACCAGGAATGCGAACGAGCATTATTTC. The encoded protein is CSATRNANEHYF.

This clonotype was seen ten or more times. The chain joins TRBV21-1 to TRBJ2-7. TRBV21-1 is an annotated pseudogene. CDR3 length: 16 amino acids. In DNA form, the CDR3 reads TGTGCCAGCAGCAAAGTACAGCGCAGACCCTCCTACGAGCAGTACTTC. Translation: CASSKVQRRPSYEQYF.

To note about this clonotype: The CDR3 carries no conserved terminal phenylalanine or tryptophan, so it likely arises from a read error. The chain is built from TRBV4-1 and TRBJ1-1, with TRBD1 as a possible D gene (6 bases). The germline V gene encodes CDR1 MGHRA and CDR2 YSYEKL. Trimming removed 0 bases at V and 2 bases at J, with 13 bases between. This CDR3 has 16 residues. CDR3 DNA: TGCGCCAGCAGCCAAGATCCATACAGGGCAAACACTGAAGCTTTCATT. Translation gives CASSQDPYRANTEAFI.

Remarks on this clonotype: The junction and the germline gene differ at one end; a read error may be behind it. The chain combines TRBV28 with TRBJ2-5; no clear D gene. Germline lookup yields CDR1 MDHEN and CDR2 SYDVKM. The CDR3 is 15 residues long. CDR3 amino acids: CTRRDTTQGQETQYF. CDR3 sequence (DNA): TGTACCAGAAGAGATACGACACAAGGCCAAGAGACCCAGTACTTC.